The clone carrying this T cell receptor beta chain came up once. Antigen: not known. The sample originates from a study of cytomegalovirus exposure and HLA in healthy donors. Overall study results and limits: The listing of 150 to 200 TCR beta chains classed them as cytomegalovirus-associated. According to a later analysis, TCR clusters from the first cohort tended to co-occur in the 90 to 150 validation repertoires. Specificity for CMV antigens was confirmed in vitro for a few of the CMV-associated chains.

Trimming shortened V by 9 bases and J by 2 bases, and 11 bases separated the two germline ends. CDR1 LNHNV and CDR2 YYDKDF come from the germline V gene (reference sequence). This CDR3 has 13 residues. The protocol was immunoSEQ multiplex PCR, while the TCRdb copy is restricted to in-frame clones and leaves out a portion. In the table there are 190,000 or so clones, 80% to 85% of which are singletons. This TCR was recovered from a woman between 18 and 30 years old in good health and CMV-seropositive. The rearrangement links TRBV15 to TRBJ2-1; D might be TRBD2 (5 bases). The material sequenced was PBMCs. DNA for the CDR3: TGTGCCACTGGACGGGAAACCTACAATGAGCAGTTCTTC. The encoded protein is CATGRETYNEQFF.